This T cell receptor (beta chain) was sequenced for a study of blood T cell repertoires in COVID-19. The wider study: COVID-19 samples from acute and convalescent phases originated in the United States, Italy and Spain. T cells, B-cell-depleted T cells, or PBMCs provided the cDNA or gDNA that served as material.

V was pared by 6 bases and J by 3 bases, with 10 bases of the junction left unmatched. The CDR3 sequence is 15 residues long. From germline, CDR1 is SEHNR and CDR2 FQNEAQ (reference sequence). Produced via immunoSEQ multiplex PCR; TCRdb's table is partial and in-frame only. The table records 400,000 to 450,000 clones, around 90% of them present only once. Participant-given clinical history determined each cohort assignment. What the recovered Cohort 3 donors had was two negative PCRs, clearance, or symptom resolution. The material sequenced was PBMCs or T cells enriched from blood (not recorded which). The J gene is TRBJ1-1, the V gene TRBV7-9; 7 nucleotides align to TRBD1. This TCR came from a man younger than 35 who had recovered from COVID-19. The CDR3 spells CASRDPGGGDTEAFF. For the CDR3, the DNA is TGTGCCAGCAGGGACCCCGGAGGGGGCGACACTGAAGCTTTCTTT.